This T cell receptor beta chain was sequenced for a study of T cells in Graves' hyperthyroidism and ophthalmopathy. Clinical symptoms, serum thyroxine and TRAb, thyroid ultrasound and orbital computed tomography were used for the diagnoses. General study results and limits: Clonotypes that were expanded in thyroid above 0.001 mostly appeared in blood too.

Regions amplified from RNA transcripts were the TCR beta CDR3 regions. Carried out on the TCR CDR3, a first-round RT-PCR used the HTBI primer set. From the multiplex PCR reads, TCRdb called clonotypes with MiXCR, one entry per CDR3 protein. The sample consists of about 560,000 distinct CDR3 sequences, around 42% of them appearing once. With respect to this clonotype: Its antigen is not known.

Between the trimmed V and J ends, which lost 0 bases and 4 bases, there was a span of 10 bases. The CDR3 loop spans 15 amino acids. Germline CDR1 SGDLS, CDR2 YYNGEE. The clonotype comes from a woman between 18 and 29 years old with Graves' hyperthyroidism. This chain links TRBV9 with TRBJ2-2; D is possibly TRBD1 (6 bases). Sequenced material: peripheral blood or thyroid tissue (not recorded which). The CDR3 DNA follows: TGTGCCAGCAGCGTAGGCAGGGGCGGCACCGGGGAGCTGTTTTTT. Amino acid sequence: CASSVGRGGTGELFF.